The 22 T cell receptor beta chains given below trace back to one sample, sequenced in a study of regulatory T cells in long-lasting Graves disease (TCRdb year 2021). Explained via the paper, the time point label denotes: persistent/refractory GD, antithyroid drugs over 5 years with positive TRAb. For both TCR sequencing and RNA sequencing, RNA was extracted from PBMCs in TRIzol. The library was built by means of multiplex PCR. Sequenced on an Illumina HiSeq 4000. To build TCR beta libraries, CDR3 regions were amplified by Arm-PCR using iRepertoire HTBI primers. The public sequencing data were trimmed at Q25 with fastp and processed into clonotypes with MiXCR by TCRdb, which kept only in-frame beta chains. Each CDR3 protein gets just one entry, which takes the most common genes and DNA from the rows behind it. The sample table contains a few hundred thousand distinct CDR3 sequences; only one count was recorded for around 23% of them. The top ten clones comprise approximately 60% of the sample.

This specimen consisted of peripheral blood mononuclear cells (PBMCs), obtained when the disease was refractory, from a patient treated with antithyroid drugs. All receptors come from a female donor with Graves disease.

This clonotype has more than one count but fewer than ten. This CDR3 reads CASSPNSGTGTYEQYF. As DNA, the CDR3 is TGCGCCAGCAGCCCGAATTCCGGGACAGGGACCTACGAGCAGTACTTC. V and J are TRBV5-1 and TRBJ2-7, with 9 nucleotides matching TRBD1. The V gene end was trimmed by 4 bases and the J gene end by 2 bases; junction bases not matched to a gene: 10. Germline V gives CDR1 SGHRS, CDR2 YFSETQ. The CDR3 covers 16 residues.

This chain joins TRBV18 and TRBJ1-3; no firm D call. The germline V gene has CDR1 KGHSH and CDR2 LQKENI. This CDR3 comprises 14 residues. The V gene lost 5 bases and the J gene lost 0 bases, with 8 bases spanning the gap. The CDR3 loop is CASSVGNSGNTIYF. For the CDR3, the DNA is TGTGCCAGCTCAGTGGGCAACTCTGGAAACACCATATATTTT.

The chain couples TRBV12-3 or TRBV12-4 to TRBJ2-7; D ambiguous. The V end lost 1 base, the J end lost 4 bases, and 11 bases lay between the germline ends. This CDR3 contains 14 residues. The chain's CDR3 is CASSLGLRIYEQYF. For the CDR3, the DNA is TGTGCCAGCAGTTTAGGGCTACGCATTTACGAGCAGTACTTC.

This clonotype was seen a handful of times. CDR3 in DNA: TGCGCCAGCAGTGATCGACAGGTAAATAGCAATCAGCCCCAGCATTTT. This encodes CASSDRQVNSNQPQHF. This chain uses TRBV10-2 with TRBJ1-5, with TRBD1 as a possible D gene (6 bases). CDR1 and CDR2 from the germline V gene are WSHSY and SAAADI. The CDR3 loop spans 16 amino acids. Between the trimmed V and J ends, which lost 3 bases and 0 bases, there was a span of 12 bases.

The chain employs TRBV6-2 or TRBV6-3 and TRBJ2-7, with a tentative D call TRBD2 (6 bases). The CDR3 spans 14 residues. CDR1 is MNHEY and CDR2 is SVGEGT in the germline V gene. V lost 0 bases to trimming and J lost 2 bases, with 8 bases between them. This chain's CDR3 is CASSYSAGAYEQYF. The DNA of the CDR3 is TGTGCCAGCAGTTACTCAGCGGGTGCCTACGAGCAGTACTTC.

This sequence joins TRBV20-1 and TRBJ2-7; 8 nucleotides line up with TRBD2. The CDR3 spans 12 residues. Germline assignment: CDR1 DFQATT and CDR2 SNEGSKA (reference sequence). The V gene end was trimmed by 3 bases and the J gene end by 7 bases; junction bases not matched to a gene: 5. The CDR3 bases are TGCAGTGCTAGGGAGCTAGCGGGTGAGCAGTACTTC. Its translation is CSARELAGEQYF.

The chain links TRBV6-1 to TRBJ2-7; 9 positions agree with TRBD2. Germline trimming cut 6 bases from V and 6 bases from J; bases unmatched to any gene: 9. Per the germline V gene, CDR1 is MNHNS and CDR2 is SASEGT. CDR3 length: 14 amino acids. The CDR3, as DNA: TGTGCCAGCAGGTCTACGGGACTAGCAGGCGAGCAGTACTTC. It specifies CASRSTGLAGEQYF.

The gene calls are TRBV6-1 and TRBJ2-5; tentatively, D is TRBD1 (6 bases). The germline V gene encodes CDR1 MNHNS and CDR2 SASEGT. The CDR3 contains 14 residues. V was pared by 7 bases and J by 0 bases, with 12 bases between. CDR3 amino acids: CASMGAKYQETQYF. Here the CDR3 DNA reads TGTGCCAGCATGGGGGCGAAGTACCAAGAGACCCAGTACTTC.

This clonotype appeared a few times. The V call is TRBV7-2, the J call TRBJ2-2, with TRBD2 identical over 7 bases. J was trimmed by 8 bases and V by 8 bases; bases with no gene match: 14. This CDR3 comprises 15 residues. CDR1 and CDR2 (germline): SGHTA, FQGNSA. CDR3 region: CASHPRTRLTGELFF. The CDR3 coding sequence is TGTGCCAGCCATCCCCGGACTAGACTTACAGGGGAGCTGTTTTTT.

The V and J genes are TRBV27 and TRBJ2-5; D uncertain. Germline-derived CDR1 and CDR2 are MNHEY and SMNVEV (reference sequence). V was pared by 5 bases and J by 3 bases, with 13 bases between. The CDR3 consists of 14 residues. The CDR3 spells CASSPAPHEETQYF. The CDR3 nucleotides are TGTGCCAGCAGTCCAGCCCCACACGAAGAGACCCAGTACTTC.

CDR3 DNA sequence: TGTGCCAGCAGCTTCGTAGCGGGAGGTCCGGAGACCCAGTACTTC. Translating it yields CASSFVAGGPETQYF. V and J are TRBV7-9 and TRBJ2-5, with 10 bases fitting TRBD2. The germline gives CDR1 SEHNR, CDR2 FQNEAQ (reference sequence). V lost 3 bases, J lost 5 bases, and 6 bases stayed unmatched. The CDR3 runs to 15 residues.

A few counts support this clonotype. This chain links TRBV27 with TRBJ1-6; 7 bases line up with TRBD1. With V trimmed by 4 bases and J by 9 bases, 9 bases remained unmatched. This CDR3 spans 15 amino acids. The germline CDR1 and CDR2 sequences are MNHEY and SMNVEV (reference sequence). The CDR3 nucleotides are TGTGCCAGCAGTTCGCCGTCCAGGGGGATTTCACCCCTCCACTTT. This gives the protein CASSSPSRGISPLHF.

This clonotype was seen at least ten times. The chain carries TRBV28 and TRBJ2-7; TRBD1 agrees at 10 bases. In germline, CDR1 is MDHEN, CDR2 SYDVKM. There are 15 residues in the CDR3. J was trimmed by 2 bases and V by 5 bases; bases with no gene match: 6. The CDR3 spells CASSRGDRGPYEQYF. The CDR3, as DNA: TGTGCCAGCAGTAGGGGGGACAGGGGTCCCTACGAGCAGTACTTC.

This clonotype was counted ten times or more. This chain joins TRBV28 and TRBJ2-7, with D possibly TRBD2 on 6 matching bases. V was trimmed by 6 bases and J by 6 bases, leaving 21 bases between them. The CDR3 length is 15 residues. Germline values: CDR1 MDHEN, CDR2 SYDVKM. CDR3: CASSRGTPPLSEQYF. CDR3 in DNA: TGTGCCAGCAGCCGGGGGACTCCACCCCTAAGCGAGCAGTACTTC.

At least ten counts were recorded for this clonotype. V and J are TRBV7-2 and TRBJ1-5; D gene ambiguous. Germline V gene lookup returns CDR1 SGHTA and CDR2 FQGNSA. This CDR3 has 18 amino acids. The V end was cut by 0 bases, the J end by 3 bases, with 18 bases between. The CDR3 loop is CASSLASSVYWANQPQHF. CDR3 nucleotides: TGTGCCAGCAGCTTAGCGTCGAGTGTCTACTGGGCCAATCAGCCCCAGCATTTT. The variable domain in full, completed from reference TRBV7-2 and TRBJ1-5, reads GAGVSQSPSNKVTEKGKDVELRCDPISGHTALYWYRQSLGQGLEFLIYFQGNSAPDKSGLPSDRFSAERTGGSVSTLTIQRTQQEDSAVYLCASSLASSVYWANQPQHFGDGTRLSIL.

This clonotype was picked up one time. V and J are TRBV28 and TRBJ2-3, with D possibly being TRBD2 (5 bases). Trimming stripped 2 bases from V and 1 base from J, with 10 bases between. There are 15 residues in the CDR3. Germline assignment: CDR1 MDHEN and CDR2 SYDVKM. CDR3 sequence (DNA): TGTGCCAGCAGTTTACGGTGGGGAGGCACAGATACGCAGTATTTT. It codes for CASSLRWGGTDTQYF.

This clonotype was picked up many times. The rearrangement links TRBV7-8 to TRBJ2-2; no clear D gene. V lost 3 bases and J lost 4, with 12 bases in between. The germline gives CDR1 SGHVS, CDR2 FQNEAQ. The CDR3 covers 15 residues. DNA for the CDR3: TGTGCCAGCAGCTTGTGGGCTGCACCCACCGGGGAGCTGTTTTTT. Amino acid sequence: CASSLWAAPTGELFF.

This chain joins TRBV6-2 or TRBV6-3 and TRBJ1-6; D is perhaps TRBD1 (5 bases). The CDR3 length is 14 residues. Per the germline V gene, CDR1 is MNHEY and CDR2 is SVGEGT. Trimming removed 4 bases at V and 5 bases at J, with 9 bases between. CDR3 nucleotide sequence: TGTGCCAGCAGTTCCGGGACGGATAATTCACCCCTCCACTTT. This encodes CASSSGTDNSPLHF.

The gene calls are TRBV20-1 and TRBJ1-1; D not resolved. Between the trimmed V and J ends, which lost 0 bases and 1 base, there was a span of 9 bases. Germline V gene data show CDR1 as DFQATT and CDR2 as SNEGSKA (reference sequence). CDR3 length equals 14 residues. For the CDR3, the DNA is TGCAGTGCTAGAGATCGCCGTGCGAACACTGAAGCTTTCTTT. Translating gives CSARDRRANTEAFF.

This clonotype was recorded at least ten times. The gene calls are TRBV5-1 and TRBJ1-1; D uncertain. The germline gives CDR1 SGHRS, CDR2 YFSETQ. Trimming cost V 0 bases and J 4 bases, with 13 bases left between them. This CDR3 has 15 residues. CDR3 region: CASSLEGLWGTEAFF. CDR3 nucleotides: TGCGCCAGCAGCTTGGAGGGTTTGTGGGGCACTGAAGCTTTCTTT. The full variable domain, rest sourced from reference TRBV5-1 and TRBJ1-1, is KAGVTQTPRYLIKTRGQQVTLSCSPISGHRSVSWYQQTPGQGLQFLFEYFSETQRNKGNFPGRFSGRQFSNSRSEMNVSTLELGDSALYLCASSLEGLWGTEAFFGQGTRLTVV.

The chain is built from TRBV29-1 and TRBJ1-2, with TRBD1 matching 10 bases. V gave up 4 bases and J gave up 5 bases; unmatched junction bases: 4. Germline V gives CDR1 SQVTM, CDR2 ANQGSEA. The CDR3 is 13 residues long. The CDR3 loop reads CSVGPGQGYGYTF. As DNA, the CDR3 is TGCAGCGTTGGTCCGGGACAGGGGTATGGCTACACCTTC.

This clonotype showed up just a few times. The chain recombines TRBV7-9 with TRBJ2-7; D remains ambiguous. This CDR3 spans 15 amino acids. Germline-derived CDR1 and CDR2 are SEHNR and FQNEAQ (reference sequence). The V and J ends lost 5 bases and 0 bases respectively, with 14 bases between them. The CDR3 bases are TGTGCCAGCAGCCCCATTAAGGCTAGCTCCTACGAGCAGTACTTC. Encoded protein: CASSPIKASSYEQYF.